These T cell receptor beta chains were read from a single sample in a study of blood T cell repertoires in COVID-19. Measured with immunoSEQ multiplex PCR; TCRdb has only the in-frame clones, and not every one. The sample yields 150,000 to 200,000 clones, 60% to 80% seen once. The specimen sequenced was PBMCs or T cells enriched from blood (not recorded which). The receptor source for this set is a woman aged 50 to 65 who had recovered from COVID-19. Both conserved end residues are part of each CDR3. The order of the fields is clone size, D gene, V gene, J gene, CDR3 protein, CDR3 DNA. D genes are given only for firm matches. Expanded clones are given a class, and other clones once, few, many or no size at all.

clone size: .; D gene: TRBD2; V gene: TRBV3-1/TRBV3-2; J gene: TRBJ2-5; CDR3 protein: CASSQGVLAAQETQYF; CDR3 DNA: TGTGCCAGCAGCCAAGGGGTCCTAGCGGCTCAAGAGACCCAGTACTTC
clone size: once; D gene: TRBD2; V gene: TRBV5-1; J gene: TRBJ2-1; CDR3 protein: CASSPSGTRNEQFF; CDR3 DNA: TGCGCCAGCAGCCCTAGCGGGACGCGAAATGAGCAGTTCTTC
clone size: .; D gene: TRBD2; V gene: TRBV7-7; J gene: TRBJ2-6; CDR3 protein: CASTQFPPSGSGANVLTF; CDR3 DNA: TGTGCCAGCACCCAATTCCCCCCTAGCGGGAGCGGGGCCAACGTCCTGACTTTC
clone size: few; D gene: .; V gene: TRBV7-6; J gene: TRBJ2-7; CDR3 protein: CASSLEEGSYEQYF; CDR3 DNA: TGTGCCAGCAGCTTAGAGGAGGGCTCCTACGAGCAGTACTTC
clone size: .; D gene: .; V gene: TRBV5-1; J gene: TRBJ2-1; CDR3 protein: CASSLGSSSNEQFF; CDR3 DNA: TGCGCCAGCAGCTTGGGTTCTAGCTCCAATGAGCAGTTCTTC
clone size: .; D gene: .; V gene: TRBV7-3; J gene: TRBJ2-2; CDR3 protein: CASSPQGNTGELFF; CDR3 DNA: TGTGCCAGCAGCCCACAGGGGAACACCGGGGAGCTGTTTTTT
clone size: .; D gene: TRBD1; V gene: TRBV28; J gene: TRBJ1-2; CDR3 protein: CASSSQGARPYGYTF; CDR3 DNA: TGTGCCAGCAGTTCACAGGGGGCTCGTCCCTATGGCTACACCTTC
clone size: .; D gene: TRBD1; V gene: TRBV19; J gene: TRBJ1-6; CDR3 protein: CASSSAGTDSYNSPLHF; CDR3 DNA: TGTGCCAGTAGCTCCGCCGGGACAGACTCCTATAATTCACCCCTCCACTTT
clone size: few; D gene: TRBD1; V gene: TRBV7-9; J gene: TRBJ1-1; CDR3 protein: CASSPRQGYEAFF; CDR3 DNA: TGTGCCAGCAGCCCTCGACAGGGCTATGAAGCTTTCTTT
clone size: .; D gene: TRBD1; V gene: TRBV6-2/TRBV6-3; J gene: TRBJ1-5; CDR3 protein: CASSRHRQGISNQPQHF; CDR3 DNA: TGTGCCAGCAGTCGCCACAGACAGGGCATTAGCAATCAGCCCCAGCATTTT
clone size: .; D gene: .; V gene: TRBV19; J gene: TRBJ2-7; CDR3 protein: CASSIFRGSSYEQYF; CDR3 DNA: TGTGCCAGTAGTATATTTCGGGGGTCGTCCTACGAGCAGTACTTC
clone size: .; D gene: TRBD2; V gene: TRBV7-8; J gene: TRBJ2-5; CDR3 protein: CASRMLAGQETQYF; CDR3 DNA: TGTGCCAGCAGGATGCTAGCGGGACAAGAGACCCAGTACTTC
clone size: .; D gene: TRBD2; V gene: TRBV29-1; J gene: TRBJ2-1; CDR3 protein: CSVEGGRGRSSYNEQFF; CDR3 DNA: TGCAGCGTTGAAGGTGGGAGGGGCCGTAGCTCCTACAATGAGCAGTTCTTC
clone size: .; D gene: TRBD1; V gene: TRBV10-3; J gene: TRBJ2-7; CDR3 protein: CAISPSGGTPYEQYF; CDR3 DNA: TGTGCCATCAGCCCTTCAGGGGGAACTCCCTACGAGCAGTACTTC
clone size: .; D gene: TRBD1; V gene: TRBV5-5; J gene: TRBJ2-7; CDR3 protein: CASSWTGDGSYEQYF; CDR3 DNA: TGTGCCAGCAGCTGGACAGGGGATGGGTCCTACGAGCAGTACTTC
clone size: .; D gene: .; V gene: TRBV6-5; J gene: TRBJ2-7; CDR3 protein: CASSHDREAYEQYF; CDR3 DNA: TGTGCCAGCAGTCACGACAGGGAGGCCTACGAGCAGTACTTC
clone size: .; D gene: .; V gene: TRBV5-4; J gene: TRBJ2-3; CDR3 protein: CASSRTIGTQDTQYF; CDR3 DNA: TGTGCCAGCAGCCGAACCATAGGGACACAAGATACGCAGTATTTT
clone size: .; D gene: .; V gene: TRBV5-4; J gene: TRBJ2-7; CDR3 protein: CASSPGGQAGVGNEQYF; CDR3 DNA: TGTGCCAGCAGCCCGGGGGGCCAGGCGGGAGTAGGGAACGAGCAGTACTTC